The 11 T cell receptor beta chains reported below all come from one sample, sequenced in a study of cytomegalovirus exposure and HLA in healthy donors. PCR amplification relied on 60 Vbeta primers (plus 13 Jbeta primers). Repertoires were generated with immunoSEQ multiplex PCR, while TCRdb's copy carries only in-frame clones and drops some. The sample shows roughly 200,000 clones, roughly four fifths of them seen only once. The sample taken for sequencing was PBMCs. The receptors originated from a woman between 40 and 50 years old in good health and CMV-seronegative.

This chain joins TRBV5-1 and TRBJ1-1; tentatively, D is TRBD1 (6 bases). The germline gives CDR1 SGHRS, CDR2 YFSETQ. The V gene lost 3 bases and the J gene lost 1 base, with 7 bases spanning the gap. The CDR3 has 13 amino acids. The CDR3 loop reads CASSSGQNTEAFF. Here the CDR3 DNA reads TGCGCCAGCAGCTCGGGACAGAACACTGAAGCTTTCTTT.

V gene TRBV2 combines with J gene TRBJ2-6, with 10 bases matching TRBD1. J gave up 1 base and V 8 bases, and 11 bases lay outside the gene matches. The CDR3 has 18 amino acids. Per germline, CDR1 SNHLY and CDR2 FYNNEI. The CDR3 protein is CASGGIEGQGSGANVLTF. The CDR3 region has the DNA TGTGCCAGCGGAGGAATCGAGGGACAGGGGTCTGGGGCCAACGTCCTGACTTTC.

This clone was picked up one time. This chain links TRBV4-2 with TRBJ2-1, with D uncertain. Germline V lookup: CDR1 LGHNA, CDR2 YNFKEQ. This CDR3 is 16 amino acids long. The V end lost 0 bases, the J end lost 10 bases, and 19 bases lay between the germline ends. The CDR3 nucleotides read TGTGCCAGCAGCCAAGATAGGTTCCAGGCAATCGCCGAGCAGTTCTTC. It codes for CASSQDRFQAIAEQFF.

V is TRBV30 and J is TRBJ2-2; tentative D call: TRBD1 (5 bases). Per germline, CDR1 GTSNPN and CDR2 SVGIG (reference sequence). The CDR3 has 13 residues. The V end was cut by 4 bases, the J end by 8 bases, with 14 bases between. As DNA, the CDR3 is TGTGCCTGGATGAGAGACAGTAGAGGGGAGCTGTTTTTT. Translation gives CAWMRDSRGELFF.

The CDR3 coding sequence is TGTGCCAGCAGCGTAGTTCCTGGGGAGCTGTTTTTT. It specifies CASSVVPGELFF. The V gene is TRBV9, the J gene TRBJ2-2; no firm D call. V was trimmed by 0 bases and J by 8 bases, leaving 5 bases between them. Germline V gene lookup returns CDR1 SGDLS and CDR2 YYNGEE. The CDR3 has 12 amino acids.

The chain carries TRBV7-3 and TRBJ2-1; 7 bases match TRBD1. Per the germline V gene, CDR1 is SGHTA and CDR2 is FQGTGA. Germline trimming cut 7 bases from V and 8 bases from J; bases unmatched to any gene: 2. The CDR3 spans 11 residues. CDR3 DNA: TGTGCCAGCACTACAGGGGATGAGCAGTTCTTC. The encoded protein is CASTTGDEQFF.

This rearrangement joins TRBV5-1 to TRBJ2-2, with TRBD1 as a possible D gene (6 bases). CDR3 length equals 14 residues. Trimming cost V 7 bases and J 1 base, with 11 bases left between them. Germline V gene sequence: CDR1 SGHRS, CDR2 YFSETQ. CDR3 sequence reads: CASYEGVNTGELFF. The CDR3 nucleotides read TGCGCCAGCTATGAGGGGGTGAACACCGGGGAGCTGTTTTTT.

J is TRBJ2-5 and V is TRBV7-3; tentatively, D is TRBD1 (6 bases). Germline loops: CDR1 SGHTA, CDR2 FQGTGA. Deletions cut 4 bases from V and 2 bases from J, with 11 bases between. The length of the CDR3 is 14 residues. CDR3 in amino acids: CASSSGTPQETQYF. The CDR3 nucleotides read TGTGCCAGCAGCTCCGGGACACCTCAAGAGACCCAGTACTTC.

The rearrangement links TRBV5-1 to TRBJ2-5, with unresolved D. The end of the DNA is better explained by TRBJ2-7, so the J call may be wrong. The CDR3 sequence is 15 residues long. CDR1 SGHRS and CDR2 YFSETQ come from the germline V gene. CDR3 residues: CASSLGSVPQSEQYF. Written as DNA, the CDR3 is TGCGCCAGCAGCTTGGGTTCGGTTCCGCAAAGCGAGCAGTACTTC.

The V gene is TRBV7-9, the J gene TRBJ1-6; D call uncertain. Germline V lookup: CDR1 SEHNR, CDR2 FQNEAQ (reference sequence). V shed 3 bases and J shed 7 bases, with 4 bases lying between them. The CDR3 consists of 12 residues. The CDR3 region is CASSLENSPLHF. In DNA, the CDR3 is TGTGCCAGCAGCTTGGAGAATTCACCCCTCCACTTT.

This chain connects TRBV7-9 to TRBJ1-2; possibly TRBD1 for D (5 bases). V was shortened by 5 bases and J by 7 bases, with 20 bases between the two germline ends. CDR1 is SEHNR, CDR2 FQNEAQ, per germline (reference sequence). The CDR3 contains 15 residues. The CDR3 here is CASSHSDRRGRGYTF. The CDR3, as DNA: TGTGCCAGCAGCCATTCGGACCGGAGGGGACGTGGCTACACCTTC.